The present T cell receptor beta chain was sequenced within a study of metastatic and nonmetastatic thyroid tumors. Study as a whole: Samples came from malignant and benign thyroid patients, and repertoires were compared across blood and tumor or nodule tissue. Points from the study as a whole: In blood and tumor, TCR beta diversity was reportedly significantly higher in malignant thyroid tumors than in benign nodules.

This clone was recorded at least ten times. Its cognate antigen is unknown. Germline values: CDR1 SQVTM, CDR2 ANQGSEA. The V gene end was trimmed by 5 bases and the J gene end by 0 bases; junction bases not matched to a gene: 4. The CDR3 extends over 14 amino acids. Every patient was untreated before thyroid surgery. Via MiXCR, TCRdb re-called the PCR reads. The sample consists of 55,000 to 75,000 clones, less than 20% of them appearing once. Material for sequencing was blood. The sequence came from a female donor with papillary thyroid cancer or a benign thyroid nodule (not recorded which). Some clones in this sample may be carry-over from other donors' samples. The genes are TRBV29-1 and TRBJ2-1, with 7 positions matching TRBD1. DNA for the CDR3: TGCAGCGTTAACCGGGACAGCTCCTACAATGAGCAGTTCTTC. Protein: CSVNRDSSYNEQFF.